This T cell receptor (beta chain) was sequenced during a study of blood T cell repertoires in COVID-19. Original processing notes: For nucleated cells, counts were estimated from reference gene primer amplification. Profiling relied on immunoSEQ multiplex PCR, and the TCRdb table lists in-frame clones only, not all of them. The V and J calls and clone size are taken from that table; D and trimming were inferred from the DNA. In the table there are 100,000 to 150,000 clones, about 84% of which are singletons. Source material: peripheral blood. The clonotype originates from a human donor in a cohort sampled during active COVID-19.

The CDR3 DNA sequence: TGTGCCAGCAGCGTCAGCGGGGGAGGGACCTACGAGCAGTACTTC. Residues: CASSVSGGGTYEQYF. The J gene is TRBJ2-7, the V gene TRBV28; 8 bases are a match to TRBD2. There are 15 residues in the CDR3. CDR1 is MDHEN, CDR2 SYDVKM, per germline. V gave up 6 bases and J gave up 2 bases; unmatched junction bases: 9.